This TCR beta chain stems from a study of identical twins. The donor group consisted entirely of healthy Caucasians. cDNA molecules carried unique molecular identifiers, and template switching added a universal primer site. Each CDR3 protein gets one entry after TCRdb re-called the 5' RACE reads with MiXCR. Of about 790,000 distinct CDR3 sequences in the sample, around a sixth are singletons; the top ten hold 13%. CDR1 is SGHRS and CDR2 is YFSETQ in the germline V gene. V lost 6 bases, J lost 1 base, and 10 bases lay in between. This CDR3 region has 13 residues. This clonotype appeared a few times. Another study also made use of these data, one on T cells expressing NK-cell markers. As reported in that work: Questions lingered over whether expanded NKG2C+ T cell clones were HCMV-specific.

The rearrangement joins TRBV5-1 to TRBJ1-1; D is undetermined. Sequenced input: PBMCs. The sequence was collected from a woman younger than 35 in good health. The CDR3 coding sequence is TGCGCCAGCAAAATAGACCCGAACACTGAAGCTTTCTTT. This sequence encodes CASKIDPNTEAFF.